The 3 T cell receptor beta chains below come from one sample, sequenced in a study of identifying expanded T cells in peripheral blood. The data were produced by immunoSEQ multiplex PCR, yet TCRdb's version contains in-frame clones alone and is incomplete. The data contain 45,000 to 60,000 clones, around four fifths of them singletons. Source material: blood. These receptors were collected from a person aged 18 to 69 in good health.

The rearrangement joins TRBV9 to TRBJ1-1; D remains unclear. There are 13 residues in the CDR3. Germline V CDR1 and CDR2: SGDLS, YYNGEE. V was shortened by 2 bases and J by 1 base, with 6 bases between the two germline ends. The CDR3 is CASSVGWNTEAFF. Here the CDR3 DNA reads TGTGCCAGCAGCGTGGGGTGGAACACTGAAGCTTTCTTT. Drawing the rest from reference TRBV9 and TRBJ1-1, the complete variable domain is DSGVTQTPKHLITATGQRVTLRCSPRSGDLSVYWYQQSLDQGLQFLIQYYNGEERAKGNILERFSAQQFPDLHSELNLSSLELGDSALYFCASSVGWNTEAFFGQGTRLTVV.

CDR3: CASSPKGAGRTEAFF. CDR3 bases: TGTGCCAGCAGCCCCAAGGGGGCAGGAAGGACTGAAGCTTTCTTT. The V and J genes are TRBV5-6 and TRBJ1-1; TRBD1 agrees at 7 bases. This CDR3 has 15 amino acids. Germline CDR1 and CDR2: SGHDT and YYEEEE. Trimming took 4 bases from V and 5 from J; bases not matched to a gene: 11.

The chain uses TRBV11-3 and TRBJ1-1; D might be TRBD1 (6 bases). The CDR3 has 15 residues. Germline CDR1 is SGHNT and CDR2 is YENEEA. Trimming removed 5 bases from V and 1 base from J, with 14 bases in between. CDR3: CASSPGGTSNTEAFF. The CDR3 nucleotides read TGTGCCAGCAGCCCTGGGGGGACATCGAACACTGAAGCTTTCTTT.